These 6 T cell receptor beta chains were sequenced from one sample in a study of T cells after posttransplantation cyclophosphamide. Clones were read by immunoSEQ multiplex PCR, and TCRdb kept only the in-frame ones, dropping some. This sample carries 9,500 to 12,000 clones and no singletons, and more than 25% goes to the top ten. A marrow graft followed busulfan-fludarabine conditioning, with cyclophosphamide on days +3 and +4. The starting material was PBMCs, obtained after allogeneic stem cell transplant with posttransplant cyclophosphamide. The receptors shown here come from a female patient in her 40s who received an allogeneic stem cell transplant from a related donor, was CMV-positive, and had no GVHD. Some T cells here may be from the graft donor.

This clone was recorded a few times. CDR3: CASRTGNYGYTF. For the CDR3, the DNA is TGTGCCAGCAGAACAGGGAACTATGGCTACACCTTC. This chain uses TRBV6-5 with TRBJ1-2, with D perhaps matching TRBD1 (6 bases). The germline V gene has CDR1 MNHEY and CDR2 SVGAGI. The CDR3 covers 12 residues. V shed 6 bases and J shed 2 bases, with 7 bases lying between them.

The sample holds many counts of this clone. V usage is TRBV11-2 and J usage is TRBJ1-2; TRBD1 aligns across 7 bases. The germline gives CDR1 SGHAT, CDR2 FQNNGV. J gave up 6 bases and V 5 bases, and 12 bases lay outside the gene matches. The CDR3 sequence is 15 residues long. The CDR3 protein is CASSPVRQGGDGYTF. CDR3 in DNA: TGTGCCAGCAGCCCCGTCCGACAGGGAGGGGATGGCTACACCTTC. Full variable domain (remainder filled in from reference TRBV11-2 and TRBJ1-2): EAGVAQSPRYKIIEKRQSVAFWCNPISGHATLYWYQQILGQGPKLLIQFQNNGVVDDSQLPKDRFSAERLKGVDSTLKIQPAKLEDSAVYLCASSPVRQGGDGYTFGSGTRLTVV.

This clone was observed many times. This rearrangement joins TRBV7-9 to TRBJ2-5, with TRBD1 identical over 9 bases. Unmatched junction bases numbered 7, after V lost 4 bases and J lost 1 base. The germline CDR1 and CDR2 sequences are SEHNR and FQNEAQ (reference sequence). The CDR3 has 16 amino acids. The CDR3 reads CASSYGQGLGQETQYF. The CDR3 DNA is TGTGCCAGCAGCTATGGACAGGGGCTTGGCCAAGAGACCCAGTACTTC. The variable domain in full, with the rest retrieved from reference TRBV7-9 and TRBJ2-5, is DTGVSQNPRHKITKRGQNVTFRCDPISEHNRLYWYRQTLGQGPEFLTYFQNEAQLEKSRLLSDRFSAERPKGSFSTLEIQRTEQGDSAMYLCASSYGQGLGQETQYFGPGTRLLVL.

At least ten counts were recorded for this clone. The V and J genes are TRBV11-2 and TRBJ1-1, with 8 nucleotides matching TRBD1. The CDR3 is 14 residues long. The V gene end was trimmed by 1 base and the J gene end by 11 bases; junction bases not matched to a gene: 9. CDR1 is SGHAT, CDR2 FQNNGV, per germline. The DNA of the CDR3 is TGTGCCAGCAGCTTAGCAGGGGGCGGAGGACGGGCTTTCTTT. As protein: CASSLAGGGGRAFF.

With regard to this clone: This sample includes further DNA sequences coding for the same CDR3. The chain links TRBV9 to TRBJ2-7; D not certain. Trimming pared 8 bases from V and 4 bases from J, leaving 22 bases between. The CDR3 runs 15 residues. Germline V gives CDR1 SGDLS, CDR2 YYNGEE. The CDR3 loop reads CASSFKQKTAYEQYF. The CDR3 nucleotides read TGTGCCAGTAGCTTCAAACAGAAGACGGCATACGAGCAGTACTTC.

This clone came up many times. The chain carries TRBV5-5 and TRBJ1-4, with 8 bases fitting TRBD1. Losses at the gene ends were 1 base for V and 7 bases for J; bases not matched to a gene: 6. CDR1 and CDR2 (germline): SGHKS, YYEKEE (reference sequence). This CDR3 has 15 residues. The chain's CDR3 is CASSLWAGGVEKLFF. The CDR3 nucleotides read TGTGCCAGCAGCTTGTGGGCAGGGGGCGTTGAAAAACTGTTTTTT.